Presented here are 17 T cell receptor beta chains from one specimen sequenced in a study of identical twins. Via MiXCR, TCRdb re-called the 5' RACE reads, giving one row per CDR3 protein. The sample yields about 920,000 distinct CDR3 sequences, roughly an eighth seen once. The same specimen was also included in a second study, on yellow fever vaccine responses in identical twins.

Sequenced material: PBMCs. The receptors originated from a woman aged 18-29 years in good health.

This clonotype was seen once. CDR3 sequence: CSVVGQPYEQYF. Here the CDR3 DNA reads TGCAGCGTTGTGGGACAGCCCTACGAGCAGTACTTC. The chain recombines TRBV29-1 with TRBJ2-7; 7 nucleotides match TRBD1. The CDR3 spans 12 residues. Trimming at V came to 4 bases and at J to 2 bases, leaving 2 bases not matched to a gene. Germline CDR1 is SQVTM and CDR2 is ANQGSEA.

The genes are TRBV5-1 and TRBJ1-1; unclear D gene. Germline V gene data show CDR1 as SGHRS and CDR2 as YFSETQ. V was trimmed by 0 bases and J by 7 bases, leaving 16 bases between them. The CDR3 is 15 amino acids. The CDR3 here is CASSLEGPYGFEAFF. The CDR3 coding sequence is TGCGCCAGCAGCTTGGAAGGGCCCTACGGGTTTGAAGCTTTCTTT.

This clonotype was seen only a few times. This chain connects TRBV25-1 to TRBJ2-7, with D perhaps matching TRBD2 (7 bases). V lost 6 bases and J 3 bases, leaving 21 bases between the germline ends. The CDR3 runs 16 residues. Germline loops: CDR1 MGHDK, CDR2 SYGVNS. This CDR3 is CASSRPGGQELYEQYF. The CDR3 bases are TGTGCCAGCAGCCGCCCCGGGGGGCAGGAACTCTACGAGCAGTACTTC.

This chain connects TRBV4-1 to TRBJ2-1, with 14 bases lining up with TRBD2. This CDR3 is 17 amino acids long. J lost 3 bases, V lost 0 bases, and 1 base had no gene match. Germline-derived CDR1 and CDR2 are MGHRA and YSYEKL. The CDR3 sequence: CASSQEGTSGGYNEQFF. In DNA form, the CDR3 reads TGCGCCAGCAGCCAAGAGGGGACTAGCGGGGGCTACAATGAGCAGTTCTTC.

This clonotype was observed a few times. The chain carries TRBV9 and TRBJ1-2, with 9 nucleotides matching TRBD1. Looked up from germline, CDR1 is SGDLS and CDR2 is YYNGEE. Trimming removed 4 bases from V and 6 bases from J; junction bases left unmatched: 16. This CDR3 is 17 amino acids long. The CDR3 DNA reads as TGTGCCAGCAGCTCCCGATCCCGCACAGGGGGCATCCATGGCTACACCTTC. Translated, it gives CASSSRSRTGGIHGYTF. The complete variable domain, with remaining parts taken from reference TRBV9 and TRBJ1-2, reads DSGVTQTPKHLITATGQRVTLRCSPRSGDLSVYWYQQSLDQGLQFLIQYYNGEERAKGNILERFSAQQFPDLHSELNLSSLELGDSALYFCASSSRSRTGGIHGYTFGSGTRLTVV.

As DNA, the CDR3 is TGTGCCAGCAGCCAAGAACCATGGGGACTAGCGGGGTCCTTTATCTACAATGAGCAGTTCTTC. Amino acids: CASSQEPWGLAGSFIYNEQFF. This chain joins TRBV3-1 and TRBJ2-1; 13 bases are shared with TRBD2. CDR1 is LGHDT and CDR2 is YNNKEL in the germline V gene (reference sequence). The V and J ends lost 0 bases and 3 bases, in that order; junction bases with no gene match: 14. The CDR3 runs to 21 residues.

This clonotype was counted between two and nine times. This chain connects TRBV7-9 to TRBJ1-3, with D unresolved. V was pared by 3 bases and J by 0 bases, with 6 bases between. The CDR3 sequence is 14 residues long. Germline CDR1 SEHNR, CDR2 FQNEAQ (reference sequence). Here the CDR3 DNA reads TGTGCCAGCAGCTTGGCCAGCTCTGGAAACACCATATATTTT. Protein sequence: CASSLASSGNTIYF.

This clonotype was seen more than once but under ten times. V gene TRBV29-1 combines with J gene TRBJ2-3; 9 bases are shared with TRBD2. This CDR3 comprises 16 residues. Germline CDR1 and CDR2: SQVTM and ANQGSEA. The trim removed 3 bases at V and 0 bases at J, leaving 7 bases unmatched. CDR3 in amino acids: CSVEGLAETSTDTQYF. CDR3 in DNA: TGCAGCGTTGAGGGACTAGCAGAAACTAGCACAGATACGCAGTATTTT.

The chain combines TRBV4-1 with TRBJ2-1; 14 bases map to TRBD2. The CDR3 loop spans 16 amino acids. Losses at the gene ends were 4 bases for V and 9 bases for J; bases not matched to a gene: 8. CDR1 is MGHRA, CDR2 YSYEKL, per germline. CDR3 bases: TGCGCCAGCAGCCTAGGGACTAGCGGGGGCCTGGGTGAGCAGTTCTTC. It yields the protein CASSLGTSGGLGEQFF.

This clonotype was seen more than once but under ten times. The chain recombines TRBV7-9 with TRBJ1-6; 8 nucleotides align to TRBD1. Germline CDR1 is SEHNR and CDR2 is FQNEAQ (reference sequence). V was pared by 4 bases and J by 8 bases, with 13 bases of the junction left unmatched. This CDR3 region has 17 residues. The chain's CDR3 is CASSSGGQGGLYSPLHF. CDR3 bases: TGTGCCAGCAGCTCGGGTGGACAGGGTGGTTTATATTCACCCCTCCACTTT.

This clonotype was counted a few times. V is TRBV21-1 and J is TRBJ1-5; the tabulated D call, TRBD1, remains unverified against the DNA. TRBV21-1 represents a pseudogene. The CDR3 is made up of 16 amino acids. The CDR3 DNA sequence: TGTGCCTCCCAATGGGACAGCTACTATAGCAATCAGCCCCAGCATTTT. This sequence encodes CASQWDSYYSNQPQHF.

This clonotype appeared many times. The rearrangement uses TRBV29-1 and TRBJ1-1; D not resolved. CDR3 length: 13 residues. Germline CDR1 reads SQVTM; CDR2 reads ANQGSEA. Trimming pared 4 bases from V and 0 bases from J, leaving 9 bases between. The CDR3 DNA follows: TGCAGCGTTGTAGTACGGTTGAACACTGAAGCTTTCTTT. This encodes CSVVVRLNTEAFF.

The chain is built from TRBV4-2 and TRBJ2-1; the D is unclear. The CDR3 totals 17 residues. The V gene lost 0 bases and the J gene lost 3 bases, with 15 bases spanning the gap. Germline V CDR1 and CDR2: LGHNA, YNFKEQ. CDR3 sequence (DNA): TGTGCCAGCAGCCAAGATAGAGTAAGTAACGTCTACAATGAGCAGTTCTTC. This encodes CASSQDRVSNVYNEQFF.

On this clonotype: A much larger clone is a single base away; this may be a read error. The chain has TRBV11-2 and TRBJ1-1; the D is unclear. Trimming took off 6 bases at V and 0 bases at J, with 8 bases between the two ends. Germline values: CDR1 SGHAT, CDR2 FQNNGV. This CDR3 comprises 13 residues. The CDR3 bases are TGTGCCAGCAGGTCCAACATGAACACTGAAGCTTTCTTT. Its translation is CASRSNMNTEAFF.

The V gene is TRBV5-1, the J gene TRBJ1-6; TRBD1 agrees at 11 bases. The CDR3 covers 16 residues. Losses at the gene ends were 5 bases for V and 10 bases for J; bases not matched to a gene: 11. Germline V lookup: CDR1 SGHRS, CDR2 YFSETQ. The CDR3 region is CASSQSQGTGGSPLHF. The DNA for the CDR3 is TGCGCCAGCAGTCAATCCCAAGGGACAGGGGGATCACCCCTCCACTTT.

The rearrangement links TRBV20-1 to TRBJ2-3; D remains ambiguous. The CDR3 loop spans 11 amino acids. CDR1 DFQATT and CDR2 SNEGSKA come from the germline V gene (reference sequence). The V and J ends lost 3 bases and 6 bases respectively, with 7 bases between them. CDR3 sequence (DNA): TGCAGTGCTAGTCCCCTGGATACGCAGTATTTT. Amino acids: CSASPLDTQYF.

This clonotype was recorded a few times. V and J are TRBV19 and TRBJ2-2, with TRBD1 matching over 10 bases. CDR1 and CDR2 from the germline V gene are LNHDA and SQIVND (reference sequence). The V and J ends lost 6 bases and 2 bases, in that order; junction bases with no gene match: 12. The CDR3 totals 18 residues. CDR3 sequence (DNA): TGTGCCAGTAGATATACCGGGACAGGGGCCTTCAACACCGGGGAGCTGTTTTTT. It codes for CASRYTGTGAFNTGELFF.